The clone carrying this TCR beta chain came up many times. The template for TCR beta VDJ and CDR3 sequence profiling was genomic DNA. TCRdb fed the reads into MiXCR, producing one record per CDR3 protein. The sample shows under 200,000 distinct CDR3 sequences, around 40% of them seen only once. This specimen belongs to a study of CD8+CD57+ T cells in acquired aplastic anemia. CDR3 length equals 12 residues. V was clipped by 7 bases and J by 0 bases, with 7 bases between them. CDR1 is SQVTM and CDR2 is ANQGSEA in the germline V gene. Sequences were obtained from sorted CD4+, CD8+, or CD8+CD57+ T cells (not recorded which) from PBMCs. The V gene is TRBV29-1, the J gene TRBJ1-3; possibly TRBD1 for D (6 bases). This TCR was recovered from a human donor in good health. The CDR3 DNA is TGCAGCGCAGGGGACTCTGGAAACACCATATATTTT. Protein: CSAGDSGNTIYF.